The text below deals with one T cell receptor beta chain. What antigen it recognizes has not been identified. Per-base qualities were not stored, and no clone one base away is much larger. The data derive from a study of cytomegalovirus exposure and HLA in healthy donors (TCRdb year 2017). The study in broad terms: An earlier analysis of roughly 610 of the donors reported around 280 Gb of sequence data and around 100 million unique TCR beta sequences obtained from roughly 170 million T cells. Around 320 gigabases of sequencing data and 70 million to 85 million unique TCR sequences were included in an early release covering under 650 HLA-typed donors. Of the roughly 420 genotyped donors, 75% to 85% were placed in the genetic ancestry cluster associated with self-reported Caucasian donors. The study aimed to test whether cataloging public T cell receptors could reveal signatures of past pathogen exposure. Using immunosequencing, the study profiled T cell repertoires from about 620 subjects and related those repertoires to cytomegalovirus serostatus. In addition to the first cohort of roughly 700 subjects, a separate validation cohort of about 120 different subjects was used. To predict cytomegalovirus infection status, the study combined high-throughput TCR immunosequencing, statistical association of individual TCRs with disease status, and machine learning. A later analysis re-examined previously published TCR beta repertoires from 500 to 700 donors and added high-resolution HLA genotyping to investigate patterns of TCR occurrence. The later analysis used no new phenotypic data to find candidate immune exposures, relying instead on TCR beta sequences and their occurrence across donors. In an earlier analysis of 500 to 650 of the donors, high-throughput TCR beta sequencing was used to judge whether each TCR beta V gene segment behaved as functional or pseudogenic. Donor age, sex, ethnicity and CMV serostatus were collected together with the repertoire data. A later genetic analysis used genome-wide SNP genotypes for about 60% of the 666 donors, treating that subset as a discovery cohort. Every discovery cohort repertoire had been produced on one sequencing platform. Both class I and class II loci were covered by HLA typing, at four-digit resolution. Typing coverage varied by locus: roughly 629-630 donors for A, B, C, DRB1 and DQB1; roughly 560 for DQA1; more than 600 for DPA1; fewer than 480 for DPB1. Several DR-DQ haplotypes were treated as single units for association and clustering because of strong linkage in the cohort. Among roughly 370 genotyped donors of the cohort, an average of about 240,000 unique TCR beta nucleotide sequences were sequenced per donor, around 18% of them non-productive.

The method was the immunoSEQ multiplex PCR assay. For the multiplex PCR, a mixture combining 60 forward primers for TCR Vbeta segments and 13 reverse primers for TCR Jbeta segments was used. The CDR3 region of rearranged TCR beta genes was amplified from genomic DNA with a multiplex PCR assay. The Illumina HiSeq System was used to sequence the amplified TCR beta libraries as 87-base-pair reads. Under the source paper's analysis protocol: In a later analysis, some 80 million unique TCR beta chains were counted across the approximately 640 repertoires, and approximately 11 million of these chains were shared by at least two donors. To remove PCR and sequencing errors, raw reads were error-corrected and collapsed into unique sequences using a nearest-neighbor algorithm that merged closely related sequences. To assign V, D and J gene segments, CDR3 sequences were aligned to IMGT reference sequences. For a sequence to be retained, at least a six-nucleotide match to both a V gene segment and a J gene segment was required. A rearrangement was called productive if the CDR3 had no stop codons and remained in frame with V and J, and every other rearrangement was called non-productive. Following IMGT convention, CDR3 was defined as the stretch from the second conserved V-encoded cysteine to the conserved J-encoded phenylalanine. Sequences without an unambiguous match to a single V gene segment were excluded from the earlier analysis of 587 of the donors. In an earlier analysis of a few hundred of the donors, V segments were called functional above 56.7% productive rearrangements and were called segregating when the between-donor standard deviation exceeded 5%. To diagnose cytomegalovirus status from the catalog of TCR beta chain sequences, a statistical classification framework was built. In a later analysis, V and J genes were assigned by comparing TCR nucleotide sequences against IMGT/GENE-DB human TR gene sequences. In a later analysis, CDR3 sequences and most-parsimonious VDJ recombination scenarios were assigned using the TCRdist pipeline. In a later analysis, each TCR beta chain was defined by its CDR3 amino acid sequence together with its V-gene family, and reads without a unique V-gene family were excluded. As a way to deal with suspected cross-contamination and a sequencing artifact, a later analysis dropped nearly 600 nucleotide sequences that were highly shared and had low generation probability. In a later analysis, a clonal expansion index for each public chain was calculated from normalized within-repertoire ranks of inferred template counts. In a later analysis, generation probabilities were computed with a VDJ recombination model fitted to out-of-frame rearrangements, and the resulting probabilities were checked against IGoR. A later analysis scored TCR-TCR, TCR-HLA and TCR-CMV co-occurrence with hypergeometric tests, applying a repertoire-size bias correction to TCR pairs. False discovery rates were estimated in a later analysis by permuting HLA or CMV assignments 20 times. In a later analysis, co-occurring TCRs were grouped with DBSCAN, and TCRdist sequence similarity was added when clustering was performed within HLA-allele-positive subsets. For co-occurrence clustering, repertoires with fewer than 30,000 or more than 120,000 public chains were excluded, along with four or five repertoires with anomalous nucleotide sharing. The source is immuneACCESS, and TCRdb retained only in-frame sequences with V and J called. Part of the clones is not carried over; for the studies checked, unresolved V genes explain less than half of this, and the remainder is unexplained. V, J and clone size are those of that table, while D and trimming were read from the DNA. The sample profile shows approximately 95,000 clones; just under 80% of them were found once. The ten largest clones add up to about 4% of the sample.

In total, 600 or so healthy bone marrow donors made up the cohort. All cohort members were sampled while nominally healthy, although unrecorded immune exposures were likely present. The donor tested CMV seropositive and was one of the 289 seropositive cohort members. Each donor provided a peripheral blood sample, and peripheral blood mononuclear cells were used for TCR beta sequencing. The Qiagen DNeasy Blood Extraction Kit was used to extract genomic DNA from the blood cell samples. Points the paper makes about the study in general: The study gave a list of 150 to 200 TCR beta chains associated with cytomegalovirus. In a later genetic analysis, fewer N-insertions in productive TCRs were reported among donors in an Asian-associated ancestry cluster than the approximately 670-donor mean. A further reported finding was that TCR beta sequences accurately predicted the HLA-A and HLA-B alleles for most subjects in the first cohort. Cytomegalovirus status was reported to be diagnosed by the classifier with high specificity and sensitivity in both the original and validation cohorts. Some IMGT-functional V segments, including TRBV6-2 and TRBV6-3, could not be told apart with the 87-base-pair reads, so those segments were excluded. In a later analysis, HLA-associated TCR beta chains showed more clonal expansion and lower generation probabilities than non-associated chains that were equally common. HLA typing was unavailable for some donors at each locus, so association tests used only the typed subset. Most CMV-associated TCR beta chains appeared to be HLA-restricted in a later analysis, and the HLA associations seemed to be driven largely by CMV exposure. In a later analysis, several top co-occurrence clusters were reported to appear linked to parvovirus B19, influenza, CMV and Epstein-Barr virus. In a later analysis, around 15,000 TCR beta sequences were associated with specific HLA alleles at a false discovery rate of 0.05. When HLA alleles, especially DR and DQ, strongly co-occurred, attributing TCR associations to individual alleles was difficult. In vitro tests confirmed that a few of the cytomegalovirus-associated TCR beta chains recognize cytomegalovirus antigens. It was suggested by the authors that the approach could potentially be generalized to other disease states and immunological phenotypes. Correlated functional status among segregating V segments might reflect linkage disequilibrium, but an unknown experimental factor could not be ruled out. In this cohort, only TCR beta chains were sequenced, and detectable features were limited by the absence of alpha or paired-chain data. Sequencing depth was assumed to be roughly uniform across donors in the presence/absence analyses, though that assumption may not hold. Immune exposure information for the cohort was limited to CMV serostatus. In a later analysis, the rate of TCR association differed among HLA loci, with DRB1 alleles having the most associated TCRs and HLA-C alleles having the fewest. Around 16 rarely observed V segments, including chromosome 9 orphons, were excluded from the earlier analysis of just under 600 of the donors because counts were too low. Across donors, most TCR sequences were observed very rarely, whereas some public TCRs were present in many individuals. V-gene and J-gene trimming of TCR beta chains was associated with a missense DCLRE1C variant in a later genetic analysis, and the association was replicated in an independent cohort. A cluster of highly shared sequence variants was judged likely to represent a technical artifact of the sequencing pipeline. Broadly in line with IMGT annotations, most TCR beta V segments showed up in productive rearrangements about 90% or about 30% of the time in an earlier analysis of about 500 of the donors.

CDR3 length: 13 amino acids, cysteine to phenylalanine. The DNA shown is the 39-base CDR3, in frame from base 1. Germline trimming: 8 bases from V, 3 bases from J; junction bases outside gene matches: 6. The germline V gene sets CDR1 to SGHVS and CDR2 to FNYEAQ. Sequenced input: PBMCs. The rearrangement combines TRBV7-6 with TRBJ1-1, and TRBD1 matches 7 of the central bases. This receptor was identified in a woman aged 40 to 49 in good health and CMV-seropositive. The nucleotide sequence is given as TGTGCCAGCGCCACAGGGGAGGACACTGAAGCTTTCTTT. Its coded protein is CASATGEDTEAFF.